These T cell receptor beta chains were read from a single sample in a study of blood T cell repertoires in COVID-19. The table came from immunoSEQ multiplex PCR; TCRdb's copy has only in-frame clones and leaves some out. The sample has under 250,000 clones, 86% seen once. Sequencing used peripheral blood. These receptor sequences come from an elderly man with acute or convalescent COVID-19. CDR3s include the opening cysteine and the closing phenylalanine or tryptophan. The D gene is left open where the match is weak. Clone size is shown for a subset of rows, as once, few, many or a class of expanded clone.

>TRBV28|TRBD2|NA|TRBJ2-1
TGTGCCAGCAGTCTATCTACGGGACTAGCGGGAGTGGCCTGGCAGTTCTTC
CASSLSTGLAGVAWQFF
>TRBV19|NA|once|TRBJ2-5
TGTGCCAGTAGCCTCGGTTCACAAGAGACCCAGTACTTC
CASSLGSQETQYF
>TRBV28|TRBD2|NA|TRBJ2-3
TGTGCCAGCAGTCCCCTAAGTGGGAGGGCCTCCTTCGGGTACACAGATACGCAGTATTTT
CASSPLSGRASFGYTDTQYF
>TRBV5-1|NA|NA|TRBJ2-1
TGCGCCAGCAGCTCGGTTGGGGGCCAGACCTACAATGAGCAGTTCTTC
CASSSVGGQTYNEQFF
>TRBV24-1|NA|NA|TRBJ1-2
TGTGCCACCAGTGATCGACCTACAGGGTCCTATGGCTACACCTTC
CATSDRPTGSYGYTF
>TRBV5-1|TRBD1|NA|TRBJ1-6
TGCGCCAGCAGCGACAGGGGGCGAAGGGATTCACCCCTCCACTTT
CASSDRGRRDSPLHF
>TRBV5-1|NA|NA|TRBJ2-3
TGCGCCAGCAGCTTAGGTTCCAGCGGGAGCACAGATACGCAGTATTTT
CASSLGSSGSTDTQYF
>TRBV19|NA|NA|TRBJ1-6
TGTGCCAGTAGTCCGACAGATAATTCACCCCTCCACTTT
CASSPTDNSPLHF
>TRBV20-1|NA|NA|TRBJ2-1
TGCAGTGCTAGTCCTAGTCATCGGCAATCTGATGAGCAGTTCTTC
CSASPSHRQSDEQFF
>TRBV29-1|TRBD1|NA|TRBJ1-1
TGCAGCGTCGGACAGGGACCTAACACTGAAGCTTTCTTT
CSVGQGPNTEAFF
>TRBV19|NA|NA|TRBJ2-2
TGTGCCAGTAGTATCAGGGAAAACGGGGAGCTGTTTTTT
CASSIRENGELFF
>TRBV6-5|NA|NA|TRBJ1-6
TGTGCCAGCAGTTACTTCCAGAACAATTCACCCCTCCACTTT
CASSYFQNNSPLHF
>TRBV2|NA|NA|TRBJ2-7
TGTGCCAGCAGTGAGCAGGGTGGGGAGCAGTACTTC
CASSEQGGEQYF
>TRBV9|TRBD1|NA|TRBJ1-2
TGTGCCAGCAGCGGTAGACAGGGGACGTATGGCTACACCTTC
CASSGRQGTYGYTF
>TRBV28|NA|NA|TRBJ1-1
TGTGCCAGCAGTGCCGGAGGACTGAACACTGAAGCTTTCTTT
CASSAGGLNTEAFF